Listed below are T cell receptor beta chains from one sample, sequenced in a study of CD8 T cells in ankylosing spondylitis. Each CDR3 protein is one row after TCRdb ran MiXCR on the 5' RACE reads. The sample contains 470,000 or so distinct CDR3 sequences, approximately 26% of which appear only once. Sample: blood, either unsorted or a sorted T cell fraction (not recorded which). These receptor sequences come from a male donor with ankylosing spondylitis. Each CDR3 is given with its conserved first and last residue. Fields, in order: D gene, J gene, clone size, V gene, CDR3 protein, CDR3 DNA. A D gene is named only where the DNA matches it firmly. A clone size is listed for some rows: how often the clone was seen (once, few, many), or a class if it is expanded.

>NA|TRBJ2-7|NA|TRBV20-1
CSAPSSYEQYF
TGCAGTGCCCCATCCTCCTACGAGCAGTACTTC
>TRBD1|TRBJ2-1|NA|TRBV4-2
CASSQAGQGRINEQFF
TGTGCCAGCAGCCAAGCCGGACAGGGCCGTATCAATGAGCAGTTCTTC
>NA|TRBJ2-1|few|TRBV5-5
CASSPGASSYNEQFF
TGTGCCAGCAGCCCCGGGGCAAGCTCCTACAATGAGCAGTTCTTC
>NA|TRBJ2-1|many|TRBV12-3/TRBV12-4
CASSPLRGDLYNEQFF
TGTGCCAGCAGCCCCCTAAGGGGGGACCTATACAATGAGCAGTTCTTC
>NA|TRBJ1-2|NA|TRBV20-1
CSAIFPGFGGYGYTF
TGCAGTGCTATTTTCCCAGGGTTCGGGGGGTATGGCTACACCTTC
>TRBD1|TRBJ2-1|few|TRBV11-2
CASSSTRQGSHNEQFF
TGTGCCAGCAGCTCAACCCGACAGGGTTCCCACAATGAGCAGTTCTTC
>NA|TRBJ1-3|NA|TRBV6-1
CAYGPISGNTIYF
TGTGCATACGGGCCGATCTCTGGAAACACCATATATTTT
>TRBD1|TRBJ1-2|few|TRBV5-1
CASSLGTGGSPGYGYTF
TGCGCCAGCAGCCTGGGGACAGGGGGAAGCCCGGGCTATGGCTACACCTTC
>NA|TRBJ2-6|few|TRBV12-3/TRBV12-4
CASSFRNTNVLTF
TGTGCCAGCAGTTTCAGAAATACCAACGTCCTGACTTTC
>NA|TRBJ1-1|many|TRBV12-3/TRBV12-4
CASSFSTLNTEAFF
TGTGCCAGCAGTTTCAGTACGTTGAACACTGAAGCTTTCTTT
>NA|TRBJ2-5|few|TRBV20-1
CSARAGVIQETQYF
TGCAGTGCTAGAGCGGGAGTGATACAAGAGACCCAGTACTTC
>TRBD2|TRBJ2-1|NA|TRBV10-3
CAISDSVLAGGPNEQFF
TGTGCCATCAGTGACTCCGTTCTAGCGGGAGGGCCGAATGAGCAGTTCTTC
>NA|TRBJ1-1|NA|TRBV6-1
CASRISGGGSTEAFF
TGTGCCAGCAGAATCTCGGGAGGGGGGAGCACTGAAGCTTTCTTT
>NA|TRBJ1-2|NA|TRBV5-1
CASSLGGSRSGYTF
TGCGCCAGCAGCTTGGGGGGCAGCAGATCAGGCTACACCTTC
>NA|TRBJ2-5|NA|TRBV6-1
CASTQNRGVGETQYF
TGTGCCAGCACCCAGAACCGCGGGGTTGGGGAGACCCAGTACTTC
>NA|TRBJ2-3|few|TRBV7-9
CASSVYRALTDTQYF
TGTGCCAGCAGCGTCTACAGGGCCCTCACAGATACGCAGTATTTT
>TRBD1|TRBJ1-2|NA|TRBV29-1
CSCNRGNYGYTF
TGCAGCTGTAACAGGGGGAACTATGGCTACACCTTC
>TRBD2|TRBJ2-1|many|TRBV29-1
CSGRISGGNEQFF
TGCAGCGGGAGGATTAGCGGGGGGAATGAGCAGTTCTTC
>NA|TRBJ1-6|NA|TRBV20-1
CSAWEGNYNSPLHF
TGCAGTGCATGGGAGGGCAACTATAATTCACCCCTCCACTTT
>NA|TRBJ2-3|few|TRBV24-1
CATSDRGRVERSDTQYF
TGTGCCACCAGTGACCGAGGGCGAGTTGAACGTTCAGATACGCAGTATTTT
>NA|TRBJ1-5|NA|TRBV20-1
CSARDTDQPQHF
TGCAGTGCTAGAGATACTGATCAGCCCCAGCATTTT
>NA|TRBJ2-7|many|TRBV12-3/TRBV12-4
CASSHPRLGVEQYF
TGTGCCAGCAGCCACCCCCGCCTAGGGGTCGAGCAGTACTTC
>NA|TRBJ1-1|few|TRBV15
CATSLNTEAFF
TGTGCCACCAGTCTCAACACTGAAGCTTTCTTT
>TRBD1|TRBJ2-7|few|TRBV19
CASSPRDRISYEQYF
TGTGCCAGTAGTCCCCGGGACAGGATTTCCTACGAGCAGTACTTC
>NA|TRBJ1-5|NA|TRBV3-1
CASSHGRSNQPQHF
TGTGCCAGCAGCCATGGTCGGAGCAATCAGCCCCAGCATTTT
>NA|TRBJ2-5|NA|TRBV20-1
CSARILDQETQYF
TGCAGTGCTAGAATACTTGATCAAGAGACCCAGTACTTC
>TRBD2|TRBJ2-3|NA|TRBV20-1
CSASLASGSTDTQYF
TGCAGTGCTAGTCTTGCTAGCGGGAGCACAGATACGCAGTATTTT
>NA|TRBJ2-1|NA|TRBV3-1
CASSQVTTGDYNEQFF
TGTGCCAGCAGCCAAGTCACAACCGGGGACTACAATGAGCAGTTCTTC
>TRBD1|TRBJ1-1|NA|TRBV30
CAWSAGTGKMNTEAFF
TGTGCCTGGAGTGCAGGGACAGGGAAAATGAACACTGAAGCTTTCTTT
>NA|TRBJ2-1|once|TRBV7-2
CASSSQPRYNEQFF
TGTGCCAGCAGCAGTCAGCCTCGTTACAATGAGCAGTTCTTC
>NA|TRBJ2-4|few|TRBV7-9
CASSLTMGAKNIQYF
TGTGCCAGCAGCTTGACCATGGGGGCCAAAAACATTCAGTACTTC
>NA|TRBJ1-1|NA|TRBV20-1
CSARPPTVSFTEAFF
TGCAGTGCTAGACCCCCTACAGTTTCGTTCACTGAAGCTTTCTTT
>NA|TRBJ2-2|few|TRBV7-9
CASSLAHLATTGELFF
TGTGCCAGCAGCTTAGCGCACCTAGCGACCACCGGGGAGCTGTTTTTT
>NA|TRBJ2-3|many|TRBV18
CASSPLAGSGARNTQYF
TGTGCCAGCTCACCACTCGCCGGATCAGGTGCGCGAAATACGCAGTATTTT
>TRBD1|TRBJ1-2|NA|TRBV24-1
CATSDPPSTGIDGYTF
TGTGCCACCAGTGATCCCCCGTCGACAGGGATTGATGGCTACACCTTC
>NA|TRBJ1-1|NA|TRBV4-1
CASSRQDTYTEAFF
TGCGCCAGCAGCCGACAGGACACTTACACTGAAGCTTTCTTT
>TRBD2|TRBJ2-1|few|TRBV20-1
CSASPLALYNEQFF
TGCAGTGCTAGTCCACTAGCGTTGTACAATGAGCAGTTCTTC
>NA|TRBJ2-2|NA|TRBV12-3/TRBV12-4
CASSYNGPGELFF
TGTGCCAGCAGCTATAACGGCCCGGGGGAGCTGTTTTTT
>TRBD1|TRBJ2-1|few|TRBV18
CASSEGASYNEQFF
TGTGCCAGCTCTGAGGGGGCCTCCTACAATGAGCAGTTCTTC
>NA|TRBJ2-5|few|TRBV5-1
CASSLAPKGRGNVETQYF
TGCGCCAGCAGCTTGGCCCCCAAAGGCAGGGGCAACGTGGAGACCCAGTACTTC
>NA|TRBJ2-5|NA|TRBV6-2/TRBV6-3
CASSLTRGQETQYF
TGTGCCAGCAGTCTGACTAGAGGCCAGGAGACCCAGTACTTC
>NA|TRBJ1-1|NA|TRBV12-3/TRBV12-4
CASSFIPGAQAFF
TGTGCCAGCAGTTTTATTCCGGGGGCCCAAGCTTTCTTT
>TRBD1|TRBJ2-3|NA|TRBV5-1
CASSLGRAGGADTQYF
TGCGCCAGCAGCCTCGGGCGGGCAGGGGGAGCAGATACGCAGTATTTT
>NA|TRBJ1-6|NA|TRBV4-1
CASSQGSGDVFNNSPLHF
TGCGCCAGCAGCCAAGGTTCAGGGGACGTTTTTAACAATTCACCCCTCCACTTT
>NA|TRBJ2-1|many|TRBV7-8
CASSLTGSYNEQFF
TGTGCCAGCAGCTTAACAGGATCCTACAATGAGCAGTTCTTC
>TRBD1|TRBJ1-5|few|TRBV27
CASSRGQGAPQPQHF
TGTGCCAGCAGTAGGGGGCAGGGGGCTCCTCAGCCCCAGCATTTT
>NA|TRBJ2-7|NA|TRBV6-2/TRBV6-3
CASSYLDWTRDEQYF
TGTGCCAGCAGTTACCTGGACTGGACTCGGGACGAGCAGTACTTC
>TRBD2|TRBJ2-5|many|TRBV5-1
CASSRTSGRTETQYF
TGCGCCAGCAGCCGGACTAGCGGGAGGACAGAGACCCAGTACTTC